The following is a T cell receptor beta chain sequence with its context. The antigen is undetermined. This record belongs to a study of T cells expressing NK-cell markers. On the study more broadly: In sorted CD3+CD56+NKG2C+, CD3+CD56+NKG2C- and CD3+CD56-NKG2C+ T cells, TCR beta repertoires were obtained.

TCRdb reprocessed the 5' RACE reads and stores each CDR3 protein as one record, lacking DNA. Listed are about 32,000 distinct CDR3 sequences; less than 65% falls within the top ten. Study outcomes and limitations: It is unclear if expanded NKG2C-expressing clones target HCMV antigens.

The CDR3 extends over 13 amino acids. The chain has TRBV12-3 or TRBV12-4 and TRBJ1-5; the D call of TRBD1 rests on TCRdb alone, since no DNA is present to check it. The sequence derives from a woman aged 18 to 75 in good health. The sequencing input was blood T cells: a sorted CD56 or NKG2C T cell subset, CD4+ or CD8+ T cells, or bulk PBMC T cells (not recorded which). The CDR3 protein is CASSTGGNQPQHF.